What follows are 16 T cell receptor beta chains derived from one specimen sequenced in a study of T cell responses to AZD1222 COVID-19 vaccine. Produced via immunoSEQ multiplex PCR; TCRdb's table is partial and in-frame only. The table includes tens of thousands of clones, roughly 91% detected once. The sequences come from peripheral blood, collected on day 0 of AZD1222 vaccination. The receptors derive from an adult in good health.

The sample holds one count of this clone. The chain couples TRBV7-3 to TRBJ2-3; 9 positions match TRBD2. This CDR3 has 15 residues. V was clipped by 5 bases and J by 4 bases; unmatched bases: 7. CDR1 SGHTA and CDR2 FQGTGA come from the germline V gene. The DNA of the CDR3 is TGTGCCAGCAGCAGTAGCGGGGGCGGGGCAGATACGCAGTATTTT. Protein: CASSSSGGGADTQYF.

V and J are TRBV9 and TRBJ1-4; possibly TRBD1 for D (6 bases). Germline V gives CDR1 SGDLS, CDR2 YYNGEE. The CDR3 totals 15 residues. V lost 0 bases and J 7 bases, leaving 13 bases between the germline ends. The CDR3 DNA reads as TGTGCCAGCAGCGTAGCTTCAGGGGAGGGTGAAAAACTGTTTTTT. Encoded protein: CASSVASGEGEKLFF.

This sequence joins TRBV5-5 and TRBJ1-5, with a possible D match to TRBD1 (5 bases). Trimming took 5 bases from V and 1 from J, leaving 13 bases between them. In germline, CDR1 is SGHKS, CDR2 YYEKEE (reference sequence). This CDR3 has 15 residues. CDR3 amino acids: CASSSLGQSNQPQHF. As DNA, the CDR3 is TGTGCCAGCAGTAGTCTGGGGCAGAGCAATCAGCCCCAGCATTTT.

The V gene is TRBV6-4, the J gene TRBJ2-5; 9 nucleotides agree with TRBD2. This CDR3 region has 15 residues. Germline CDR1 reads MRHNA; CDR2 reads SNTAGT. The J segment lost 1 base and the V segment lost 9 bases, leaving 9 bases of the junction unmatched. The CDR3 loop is CARPWAGGPQETQYF. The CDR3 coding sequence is TGTGCCAGGCCGTGGGCGGGAGGGCCCCAAGAGACCCAGTACTTC.

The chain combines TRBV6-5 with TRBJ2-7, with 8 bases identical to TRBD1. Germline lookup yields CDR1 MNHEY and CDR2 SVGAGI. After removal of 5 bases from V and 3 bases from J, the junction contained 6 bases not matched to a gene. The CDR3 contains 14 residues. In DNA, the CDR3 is TGTGCCAGCAGTAAGCGGACAGGGAGCTACGAGCAGTACTTC. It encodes CASSKRTGSYEQYF.

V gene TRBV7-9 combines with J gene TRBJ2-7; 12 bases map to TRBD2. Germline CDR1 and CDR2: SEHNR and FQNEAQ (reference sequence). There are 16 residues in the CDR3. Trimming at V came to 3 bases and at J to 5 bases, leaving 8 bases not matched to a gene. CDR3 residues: CASSFGELAGGHEQYF. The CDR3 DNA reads TGTGCCAGCAGCTTTGGGGAACTAGCGGGAGGCCACGAGCAGTACTTC.

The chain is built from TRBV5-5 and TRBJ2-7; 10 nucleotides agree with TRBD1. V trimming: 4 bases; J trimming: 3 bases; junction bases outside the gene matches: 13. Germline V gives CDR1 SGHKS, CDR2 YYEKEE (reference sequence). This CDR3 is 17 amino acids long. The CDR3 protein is CASSRRRAGQGFYEQYF. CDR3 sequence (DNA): TGTGCCAGCAGCAGAAGGAGAGCGGGACAGGGGTTCTACGAGCAGTACTTC. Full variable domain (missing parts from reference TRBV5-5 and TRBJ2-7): DAGVTQSPTHLIKTRGQQVTLRCSPISGHKSVSWYQQVLGQGPQFIFQYYEKEERGRGNFPDRFSARQFPNYSSELNVNALLLGDSALYLCASSRRRAGQGFYEQYFGPGTRLTVT.

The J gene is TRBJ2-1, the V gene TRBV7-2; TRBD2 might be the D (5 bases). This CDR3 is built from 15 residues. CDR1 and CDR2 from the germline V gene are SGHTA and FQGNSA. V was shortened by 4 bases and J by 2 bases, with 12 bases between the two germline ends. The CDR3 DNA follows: TGTGCCAGCAGCTCCTACTACGGGACCTACAATGAGCAGTTCTTC. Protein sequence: CASSSYYGTYNEQFF.

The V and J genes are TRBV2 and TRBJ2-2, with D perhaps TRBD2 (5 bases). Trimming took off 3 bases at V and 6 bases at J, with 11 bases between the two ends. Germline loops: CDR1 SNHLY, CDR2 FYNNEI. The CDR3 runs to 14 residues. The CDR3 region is CASSEEVWSGELFF. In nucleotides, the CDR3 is TGTGCCAGCAGTGAGGAGGTATGGTCCGGGGAGCTGTTTTTT.

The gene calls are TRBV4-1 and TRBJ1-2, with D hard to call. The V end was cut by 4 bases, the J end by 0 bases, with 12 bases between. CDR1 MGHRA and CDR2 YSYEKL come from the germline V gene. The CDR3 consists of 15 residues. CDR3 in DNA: TGCGCCAGCAGCCTGGAAGTTATGGCTAACTATGGCTACACCTTC. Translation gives CASSLEVMANYGYTF.

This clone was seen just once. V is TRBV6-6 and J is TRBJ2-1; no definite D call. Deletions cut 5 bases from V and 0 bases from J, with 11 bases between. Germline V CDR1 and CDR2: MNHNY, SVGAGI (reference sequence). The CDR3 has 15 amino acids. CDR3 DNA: TGTGCCAGCAGTCCCCGTTCCGGCTCCTACAATGAGCAGTTCTTC. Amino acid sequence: CASSPRSGSYNEQFF.

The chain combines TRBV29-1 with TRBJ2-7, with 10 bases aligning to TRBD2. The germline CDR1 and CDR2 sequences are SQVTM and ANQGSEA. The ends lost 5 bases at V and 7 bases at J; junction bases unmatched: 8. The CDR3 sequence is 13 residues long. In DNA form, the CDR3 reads TGCAGCGTTAGAAGCGGGGGGGCGAGAGAGCAGTACTTC. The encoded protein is CSVRSGGAREQYF.

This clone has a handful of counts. This chain's CDR3 is CSAGILNTGELFF. In DNA form, the CDR3 reads TGCAGCGCCGGGATTCTGAACACCGGGGAGCTGTTTTTT. The chain combines TRBV29-1 with TRBJ2-2; TRBD2 is a possible D gene (5 bases). Germline loops: CDR1 SQVTM, CDR2 ANQGSEA. The CDR3 covers 13 residues. V was pared by 7 bases and J by 1 base, with 10 bases between.

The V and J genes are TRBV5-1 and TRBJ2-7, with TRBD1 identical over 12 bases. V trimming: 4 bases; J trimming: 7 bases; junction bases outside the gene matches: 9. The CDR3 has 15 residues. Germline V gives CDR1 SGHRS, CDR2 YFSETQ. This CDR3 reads CASSGGQGAPSEQYF. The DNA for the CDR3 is TGCGCCAGCAGCGGGGGACAGGGGGCGCCGAGTGAGCAGTACTTC. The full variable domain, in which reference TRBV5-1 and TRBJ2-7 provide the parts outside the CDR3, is KAGVTQTPRYLIKTRGQQVTLSCSPISGHRSVSWYQQTPGQGLQFLFEYFSETQRNKGNFPGRFSGRQFSNSRSEMNVSTLELGDSALYLCASSGGQGAPSEQYFGPGTRLTVT.

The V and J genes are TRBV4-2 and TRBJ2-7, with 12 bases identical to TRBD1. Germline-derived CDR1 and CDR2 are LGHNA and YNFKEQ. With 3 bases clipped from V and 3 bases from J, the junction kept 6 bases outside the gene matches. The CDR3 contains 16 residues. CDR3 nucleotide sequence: TGTGCCAGCAGCCAGGCCGGGACAGGGGGCTTCTACGAGCAGTACTTC. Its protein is CASSQAGTGGFYEQYF.

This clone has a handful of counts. In DNA form, the CDR3 reads TGTGCCAGCAGGTACGGGAACACTGAAGCTTTCTTT. Protein product: CASRYGNTEAFF. The rearrangement links TRBV13 to TRBJ1-1, with D unresolved. From germline, CDR1 is PRHDT and CDR2 FYEKMQ (reference sequence). This CDR3 contains 12 residues. V lost 6 bases, J lost 1 base, and 6 bases lay in between. The variable domain in full, completed from reference TRBV13 and TRBJ1-1, reads AAGVIQSPRHLIKEKRETATLKCYPIPRHDTVYWYQQGPGQDPQFLISFYEKMQSDKGSIPDRFSAQQFSDYHSELNMSSLELGDSALYFCASRYGNTEAFFGQGTRLTVV.